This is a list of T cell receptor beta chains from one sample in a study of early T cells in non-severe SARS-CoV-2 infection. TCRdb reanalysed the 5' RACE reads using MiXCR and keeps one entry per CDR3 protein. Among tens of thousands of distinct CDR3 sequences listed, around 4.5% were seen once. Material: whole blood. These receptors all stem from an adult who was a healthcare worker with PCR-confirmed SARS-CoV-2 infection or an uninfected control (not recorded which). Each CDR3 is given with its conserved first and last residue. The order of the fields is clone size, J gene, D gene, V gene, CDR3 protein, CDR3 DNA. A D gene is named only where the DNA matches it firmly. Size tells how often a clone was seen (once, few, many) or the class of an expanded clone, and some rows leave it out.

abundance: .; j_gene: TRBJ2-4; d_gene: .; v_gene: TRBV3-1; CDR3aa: CASSHYTLKDQYF; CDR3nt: TGTGCCAGCAGCCACTATACACTTAAAGATCAGTACTTC
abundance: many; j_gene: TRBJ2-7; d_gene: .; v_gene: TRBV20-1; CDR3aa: CSATLNRPYEQYF; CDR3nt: TGCAGTGCTACCCTTAACAGACCCTACGAGCAGTACTTC
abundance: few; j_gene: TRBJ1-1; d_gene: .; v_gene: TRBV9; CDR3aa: CASSVEPGGTEAFF; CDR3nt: TGTGCCAGCAGCGTAGAGCCGGGGGGCACTGAAGCTTTCTTT
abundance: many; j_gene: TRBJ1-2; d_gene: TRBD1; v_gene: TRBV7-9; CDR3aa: CASSLGAGQSDGYTF; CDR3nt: TGTGCCAGCAGCTTAGGTGCGGGACAGAGTGATGGCTACACCTTC
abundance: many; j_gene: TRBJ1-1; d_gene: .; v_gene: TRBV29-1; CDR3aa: CSALRYTEAFF; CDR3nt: TGCAGCGCCCTACGGTACACTGAAGCTTTCTTT
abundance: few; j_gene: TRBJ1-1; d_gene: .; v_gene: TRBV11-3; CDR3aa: CASSSKSSDTEAFF; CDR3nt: TGTGCCAGCAGCTCGAAGAGCTCGGACACTGAAGCTTTCTTT
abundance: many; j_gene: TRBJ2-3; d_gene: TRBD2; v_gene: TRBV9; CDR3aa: CASSVGLDGDTQYF; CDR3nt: TGTGCCAGCAGCGTGGGACTAGACGGGGATACGCAGTATTTT
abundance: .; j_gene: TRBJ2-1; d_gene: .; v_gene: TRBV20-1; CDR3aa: CSVSLPSSYNEQFF; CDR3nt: TGCAGTGTATCCCTACCGAGCTCCTACAATGAGCAGTTCTTC
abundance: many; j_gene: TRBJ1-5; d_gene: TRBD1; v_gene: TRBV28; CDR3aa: CASSLYRGTGGSNQPQHF; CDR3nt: TGTGCCAGCAGTTTATACCGCGGGACAGGGGGTAGCAATCAGCCCCAGCATTTT
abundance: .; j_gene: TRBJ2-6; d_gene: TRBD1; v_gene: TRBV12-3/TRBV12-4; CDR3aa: CASSATGSAGANVLTF; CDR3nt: TGTGCCAGCAGCGCGACAGGGTCAGCTGGGGCCAACGTCCTGACTTTC
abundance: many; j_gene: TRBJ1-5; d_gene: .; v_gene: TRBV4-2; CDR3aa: CASTSKFWSRLYSNQPQHF; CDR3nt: TGTGCCAGCACCTCCAAGTTCTGGTCCCGTCTGTATAGCAATCAGCCCCAGCATTTT
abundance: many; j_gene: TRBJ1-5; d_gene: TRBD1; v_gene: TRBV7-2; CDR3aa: CASSLRTGGDNQPQHF; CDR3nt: TGTGCCAGCAGCTTAAGGACAGGGGGTGACAATCAGCCCCAGCATTTT
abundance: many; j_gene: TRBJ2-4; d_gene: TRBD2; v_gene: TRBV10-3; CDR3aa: CAISAGLAGDIQYF; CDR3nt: TGTGCCATCAGTGCGGGACTAGCGGGAGACATTCAGTACTTC